Following are 13 T cell receptor beta chains from one sample sequenced in a study of blood T cell repertoires in COVID-19. Clones were sequenced by immunoSEQ multiplex PCR, and TCRdb holds only the in-frame ones, with some missing. Here the sample spans some 240,000 clones, roughly 88% being singletons. Sequences were obtained from peripheral blood. Receptors were obtained from a woman between 70 and 85 years old with COVID-19, enrolled during active disease.

CDR3 in amino acids: CASSLEEGGPMEQFF. The CDR3 DNA is TGTGCCAGCAGCCTAGAGGAGGGAGGGCCAATGGAGCAGTTCTTC. The genes are TRBV7-3 and TRBJ2-1, with 7 bases lining up with TRBD2. V shed 5 bases, J shed 10 bases, and the junction held 14 bases outside the gene matches. Germline CDR1 and CDR2: SGHTA and FQGTGA. This CDR3 comprises 15 residues.

This chain links TRBV11-2 with TRBJ1-1, with D unclear. CDR3 length: 15 residues. Looked up from germline, CDR1 is SGHAT and CDR2 is FQNNGV. Trimming shortened V by 3 bases and J by 1 base, and 12 bases separated the two germline ends. For the CDR3, the DNA is TGTGCCAGCAGCTTCCAAACCGCGGGGAACACTGAAGCTTTCTTT. Protein sequence: CASSFQTAGNTEAFF.

This chain joins TRBV21-1 and TRBJ1-1. TRBV21-1 is a known pseudogene. CDR3 size: 16 residues. CDR3 sequence: CASSKRLSHMNTEAFF. The CDR3 DNA reads TGTGCCAGCAGCAAAAGACTCTCACACATGAACACTGAAGCTTTCTTT.

The V gene is TRBV28, the J gene TRBJ2-7; 7 positions match TRBD1. CDR1 and CDR2 from the germline V gene are MDHEN and SYDVKM. The ends lost 8 bases at V and 5 bases at J; junction bases unmatched: 9. The CDR3 sequence is 13 residues long. CDR3 DNA: TGTGCCAGCTTGGACACAGGGGACCACGAGCAGTACTTC. This gives the protein CASLDTGDHEQYF.

The rearrangement links TRBV19 to TRBJ1-2, with D maybe TRBD1 (5 bases). The CDR3 is 16 residues long. V was trimmed by 4 bases and J by 2 bases, leaving 17 bases between them. Per germline, CDR1 LNHDA and CDR2 SQIVND (reference sequence). The chain's CDR3 is CASSTDSGRPNYGYTF. DNA of the CDR3: TGTGCCAGTAGTACCGATTCAGGGAGGCCAAACTATGGCTACACCTTC. Variable domain in full (rest from reference TRBV19 and TRBJ1-2): DGGITQSPKYLFRKEGQNVTLSCEQNLNHDAMYWYRQDPGQGLRLIYYSQIVNDFQKGDIAEGYSVSREKKESFPLTVTSAQKNPTAFYLCASSTDSGRPNYGYTFGSGTRLTVV.

The rearrangement joins TRBV3-1 (or the pseudogene TRBV3-2) to TRBJ2-3, with D maybe TRBD2 (5 bases). CDR3 length equals 14 residues. Germline CDR1 is LGHDT and CDR2 is YNNKEL (reference sequence). Between the trimmed V and J ends, which lost 3 bases and 0 bases, there was a span of 7 bases. The chain's CDR3 is CASSQGGSTDTQYF. Written as DNA, the CDR3 is TGTGCCAGCAGCCAGGGCGGGAGCACAGATACGCAGTATTTT.

V is TRBV19 and J is TRBJ1-4; 9 nucleotides match TRBD1. Germline values: CDR1 LNHDA, CDR2 SQIVND (reference sequence). Trimming took 4 bases from V and 11 from J; bases not matched to a gene: 5. The CDR3 is 13 residues long. Here the CDR3 reads CASSKDRGDKLFF. CDR3 nucleotide sequence: TGTGCCAGTAGTAAGGACAGGGGCGACAAACTGTTTTTT.

The chain links TRBV7-3 to TRBJ2-1, with TRBD2 identical over 7 bases. In germline, CDR1 is SGHTA, CDR2 FQGTGA. V shed 1 base, J shed 4 bases, and the junction held 7 bases outside the gene matches. CDR3 length: 16 amino acids. CDR3 loop: CASSLMGLAVYNEQFF. DNA of the CDR3: TGTGCCAGCAGCTTAATGGGGCTAGCGGTTTACAATGAGCAGTTCTTC.

The gene calls are TRBV9 and TRBJ2-1, with 10 positions matching TRBD2. CDR1 is SGDLS and CDR2 is YYNGEE in the germline V gene. Losses at the gene ends were 0 bases for V and 6 bases for J; bases not matched to a gene: 3. The CDR3 covers 15 residues. CDR3 in amino acids: CASSVVASGSNEQFF. CDR3 in DNA: TGTGCCAGCAGCGTAGTTGCTAGCGGGAGCAATGAGCAGTTCTTC.

The V gene is TRBV24-1, the J gene TRBJ1-1, with 7 bases fitting TRBD1. Losses at the gene ends were 4 bases for V and 2 bases for J; bases not matched to a gene: 3. The CDR3 has 14 amino acids. Germline-derived CDR1 and CDR2 are KGHDR and SFDVKD. CDR3 coding DNA: TGTGCCACCAGTGACGGGGACAGCAACACTGAAGCTTTCTTT. Encoded protein: CATSDGDSNTEAFF.

This rearrangement joins TRBV2 to TRBJ1-6; the match to TRBD1 covers 7 bases. Trimming cost V 6 bases and J 6 bases; bases outside gene matches: 5. This CDR3 comprises 14 residues. Per the germline V gene, CDR1 is SNHLY and CDR2 is FYNNEI. CDR3 coding DNA: TGTGCCAGCAGGCGGCAGGGGGTTAATTCACCCCTCCACTTT. This gives the protein CASRRQGVNSPLHF.

This chain uses TRBV10-3 with TRBJ1-1; weak D call: TRBD1 (5 bases). The V gene lost 5 bases and the J gene lost 10 bases, with 14 bases spanning the gap. This CDR3 contains 12 residues. Germline V gene data show CDR1 as ENHRY and CDR2 as SYGVKD. The CDR3 nucleotides read TGTGCCATCAGTTCGGGGGGGGTCGTAGCTTTCTTT. It is translated as CAISSGGVVAFF.

J is TRBJ2-6 and V is TRBV12-5; TRBD1 agrees at 7 bases. The CDR3 runs 18 residues. J lost 1 base, V lost 5 bases, and 11 bases had no gene match. Germline CDR1 is LGHNT and CDR2 is FRNRAP. The CDR3 sequence: CASGSHRGQRSGANVLTF. DNA of the CDR3: TGTGCTAGTGGTAGTCACAGGGGCCAAAGGTCTGGGGCCAACGTCCTGACTTTC.